This is a list of T cell receptor beta chains from one sample in a study of blood T cells in healthy people across ages. MiXCR was run by TCRdb on the 5' RACE reads, yielding one entry per CDR3 protein. The sample holds hundreds of thousands of distinct CDR3 sequences, approximately 52% seen once. The sample comprised blood. These receptors were taken from a woman of 80 years or more in good health. Both conserved end residues are part of each CDR3. Fields, in order: J gene, CDR3 length, V gene, D gene, CDR3 protein. D genes are given only for firm matches.

>.|14|TRBV12-3/TRBV12-4|.
CASSFDSDTYEQYF
>TRBJ2-2|14|TRBV27|.
CASKGRPFTGELFF
>TRBJ2-2|15|TRBV4-2|TRBD1
CASSPGQGPPGELFF
>TRBJ2-3|17|TRBV11-2|.
CASSSLWGNGWRVLRYF
>TRBJ1-2|13|TRBV27|.
CASSLYRGRSYTF
>TRBJ2-5|13|TRBV12-3/TRBV12-4|TRBD1
CASRPTGKETQYF
>TRBJ1-1|16|TRBV15|TRBD1
CATSRIGQGLNTEAFF
>.|17|TRBV11-2|.
CASSPLQTGLGSETQYF
>TRBJ1-4|14|TRBV5-1|.
CASSLGAFGEKLFF
>TRBJ2-7|15|TRBV7-9|.
CASSFGSAASYEQYF
>TRBJ2-1|15|TRBV5-6|.
CASSPLRVSYNEQFF
>TRBJ2-3|16|TRBV27|TRBD2
CASSASGYLAGRTQYF
>TRBJ2-7|14|TRBV11-2|.
CASSPPGASYEQYF
>TRBJ1-2|12|TRBV20-1|.
CSAQTGFGGYTF
>TRBJ2-7|14|TRBV27|TRBD1
CASSVRTGPYEQYF
>TRBJ2-3|13|TRBV6-6|TRBD2
CASSYTSEDTQYF
>TRBJ1-1|14|TRBV7-2|.
CASKPRQLGSEAFF
>TRBJ2-4|12|TRBV2|.
CASTDRGNIQYF
>TRBJ2-3|16|TRBV28|.
CASSSAAGGSTDTQYF
>TRBJ2-1|13|TRBV10-3|.
CAIKDGSGDEQFF
>TRBJ2-5|16|TRBV7-2|TRBD1
CASSGQGIARQETQYF
>TRBJ1-4|14|TRBV28|.
CASSTPATNEKLFF
>TRBJ1-1|13|TRBV30|TRBD1
CAWRDRGKSEAFF
>TRBJ1-5|13|TRBV20-1|.
CSARNKGGTPQHF
>TRBJ1-2|14|TRBV4-1|.
CASSQDRGTVGYTF
>TRBJ2-6|15|TRBV3-1|.
CASSQDFSGANVLTF
>TRBJ2-3|16|TRBV11-2|TRBD2
CASSSGRAGAFDTQYF
>TRBJ2-1|13|TRBV27|.
CASSLLIGGEQFF
>TRBJ2-1|13|TRBV5-1|.
CASSLGGEPTQFF
>TRBJ2-3|15|TRBV13|.
CASSLEGAVTDTQYF
>TRBJ2-7|14|TRBV10-3|.
CATTGMVSSYEQYF
>TRBJ1-2|12|TRBV20-1|.
CSARQGKGGYTF
>TRBJ1-2|15|TRBV29-1|.
CSVEPAGAQGRGYTF
>TRBJ2-7|13|TRBV6-2/TRBV6-3|TRBD1
CASRPTGDHEQYF
>.|15|TRBV4-2|.
CASSQDHNWAPEQYF
>TRBJ2-1|16|TRBV6-5|.
CASSPTGPVTYNEQFF